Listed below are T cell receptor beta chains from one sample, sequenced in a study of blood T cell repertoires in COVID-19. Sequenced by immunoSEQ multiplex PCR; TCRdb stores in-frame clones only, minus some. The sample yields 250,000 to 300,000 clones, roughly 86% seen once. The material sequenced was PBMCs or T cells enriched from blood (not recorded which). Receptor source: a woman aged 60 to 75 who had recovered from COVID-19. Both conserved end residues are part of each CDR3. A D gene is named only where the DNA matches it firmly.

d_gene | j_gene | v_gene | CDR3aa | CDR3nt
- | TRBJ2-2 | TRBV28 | CASSLPTGELFF | TGTGCCAGCAGTTTACCAACCGGGGAGCTGTTTTTT
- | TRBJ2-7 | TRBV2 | CASSVGVRYEQYF | TGTGCCAGCAGTGTAGGGGTTCGGTACGAGCAGTACTTC
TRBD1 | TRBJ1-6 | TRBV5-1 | CASSLEDRGVSPLHF | TGCGCCAGCAGCTTGGAGGACAGGGGAGTCTCACCCCTCCACTTT
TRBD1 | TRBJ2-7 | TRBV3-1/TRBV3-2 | CASSWDSYEQYF | TGTGCCAGCAGCTGGGACAGCTACGAGCAGTACTTC
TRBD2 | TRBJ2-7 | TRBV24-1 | CATSASGNSYEQYF | TGTGCCACCAGTGCTAGCGGGAACTCCTACGAGCAGTACTTC
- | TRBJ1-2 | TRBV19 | CASRPRQTSNYGYTF | TGTGCCAGTAGACCCAGACAGACCTCGAACTATGGCTACACCTTC
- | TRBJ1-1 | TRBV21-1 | CASSKAREEKGTEAFF | TGTGCCAGCAGCAAAGCGCGGGAGGAAAAGGGCACTGAAGCTTTCTTT
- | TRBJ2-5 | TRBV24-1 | CATSDSVRTETQYF | TGTGCCACCAGTGATTCGGTCCGTACGGAGACCCAGTACTTC
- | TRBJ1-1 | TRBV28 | CASSPSGWNTEAFF | TGTGCCAGCAGCCCCTCCGGGTGGAACACTGAAGCTTTCTTT
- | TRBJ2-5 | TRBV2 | CATGVGVSETQYF | TGTGCCACCGGTGTAGGGGTTTCGGAGACCCAGTACTTC
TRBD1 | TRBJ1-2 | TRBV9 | CASSVEIGGNYGYTF | TGTGCCAGCAGCGTAGAAATAGGGGGCAACTATGGCTACACCTTC
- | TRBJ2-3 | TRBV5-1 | CASSQGHKLTDTQYF | TGCGCCAGCAGCCAGGGACATAAACTCACAGATACGCAGTATTTT
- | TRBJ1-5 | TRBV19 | CASTTVHLGNQPQHF | TGTGCCAGTACGACAGTACACTTAGGCAATCAGCCCCAGCATTTT
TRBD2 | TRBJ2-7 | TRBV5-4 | CASSWTRSSYEQYF | TGTGCCAGCAGCTGGACTAGGAGCTCCTACGAGCAGTACTTC
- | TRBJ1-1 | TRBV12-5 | CASGLTPREAFF | TGTGCTAGTGGTTTGACTCCCCGCGAAGCTTTCTTT
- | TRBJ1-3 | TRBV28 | CASSFQGIITGNTIYF | TGTGCCAGCAGTTTTCAGGGGATAATAACCGGAAACACCATATATTTT
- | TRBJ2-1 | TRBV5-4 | CASSSFAGPNEQFF | TGTGCCAGCAGCTCGTTCGCGGGTCCCAATGAGCAGTTCTTC
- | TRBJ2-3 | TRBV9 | CASNLSGKNTDTQYF | TGTGCCAGCAATCTGAGCGGAAAAAACACAGATACGCAGTATTTT